These 6 T cell receptor beta chains were sequenced from one sample in a study of regulatory T cells in long-lasting Graves disease. In building TCR beta libraries, iRepertoire HTBI primers were used together with Arm-PCR of CDR3 regions. TCRdb used MiXCR to reprocess the multiplex PCR reads, holding one entry per CDR3 protein. The sample records about 330,000 distinct CDR3 sequences, around 15% being singletons. Stated time point: newly diagnosed GD, antithyroid drugs for less than 3 months. Making the TCR library involved RNA that had been extracted from PBMCs. The same data also went into a second study, on T cells in Graves' hyperthyroidism and ophthalmopathy.

This sample comprised peripheral blood mononuclear cells (PBMCs), obtained at new diagnosis, from a patient treated with antithyroid drugs. These receptors were taken from a woman aged 18-35 years with Graves disease.

This clonotype was found many times. The J gene is TRBJ1-2, the V gene TRBV2; D unclear. Germline V gives CDR1 SNHLY, CDR2 FYNNEI. V lost 5 bases and J lost 2, with 9 bases in between. The CDR3 is 13 amino acids. DNA for the CDR3: TGTGCCAGCAGTCTGGACGGAAACTATGGCTACACCTTC. This encodes CASSLDGNYGYTF.

This clonotype was counted many times. This CDR3 reads CSAYTGTGVNEQFF. In DNA form, the CDR3 reads TGCAGTGCCTATACCGGGACAGGGGTTAATGAGCAGTTCTTC. V gene TRBV20-1 combines with J gene TRBJ2-1; 10 nucleotides line up with TRBD1. The CDR3 loop spans 14 amino acids. Trimming at V came to 6 bases and at J to 7 bases, leaving 9 bases not matched to a gene. The V gene's germline CDR1 is DFQATT and CDR2 SNEGSKA (reference sequence).

This clonotype was recorded at least ten times. The genes are TRBV20-1 and TRBJ2-1, with 7 bases aligning to TRBD2. This CDR3 is built from 17 residues. Germline V gives CDR1 DFQATT, CDR2 SNEGSKA (reference sequence). The V and J ends lost 1 base and 5 bases, in that order; junction bases with no gene match: 14. The CDR3 region has the DNA TGCAGTGCTAGAGTTATCGGGACGGGACTACCGCACAATGAGCAGTTCTTC. This encodes CSARVIGTGLPHNEQFF.

This clonotype showed up many times. V and J are TRBV6-1 and TRBJ1-4; D not resolved. Germline CDR1 is MNHNS and CDR2 is SASEGT. The CDR3 sequence is 13 residues long. V lost 10 bases and J 0 bases, leaving 9 bases between the germline ends. DNA of the CDR3: TGTGCCACCAACAGAGCAACTAATGAAAAACTGTTTTTT. Protein: CATNRATNEKLFF.

This clonotype was observed at least ten times. The rearrangement uses TRBV20-1 and TRBJ2-7, with D possibly TRBD2 on 5 matching bases. Germline CDR1 is DFQATT and CDR2 is SNEGSKA (reference sequence). The CDR3 runs to 12 residues. V lost 7 bases and J lost 6, with 16 bases in between. CDR3 sequence (DNA): TGCAGTGTCAGGTTGGGAGTAAGCGAGCAGTACTTC. It specifies CSVRLGVSEQYF.

There are many counts of this clonotype. J is TRBJ1-1 and V is TRBV20-1; possible D gene TRBD1, 5 bases. Germline V gene lookup returns CDR1 DFQATT and CDR2 SNEGSKA (reference sequence). V lost 6 bases, J lost 3 bases, and 11 bases lay in between. This CDR3 comprises 12 residues. CDR3 in amino acids: CSARRGDTEAFF. CDR3 coding DNA: TGCAGTGCCCGGCGAGGGGACACTGAAGCTTTCTTT.